These T cell receptor beta chains were read from a single sample in a study of blood T cell repertoires in COVID-19. This table comes from immunoSEQ multiplex PCR, and its TCRdb copy is limited to in-frame clones, with some not included. This repertoire shows about 400,000 clones, roughly 91% found once; its top ten account for about 1.7%. The sequenced material came from PBMCs or T cells enriched from blood (not recorded which). Source of these receptors: a woman aged 30 to 39 who had recovered from COVID-19. Both conserved end residues are trimmed from each CDR3. The order of the fields is J gene, V gene, CDR3 protein.

TRBJ2-7 TRBV7-9 ASSHRDRGYEQY
TRBJ1-1 TRBV19 ASSIYARGTNTEAF
TRBJ2-7 TRBV14 ASSQDWGKPHEQY
TRBJ1-6 TRBV19 ASSGRTGGTLNSPLH
TRBJ1-6 TRBV19 ASNSRGVNSPLH
TRBJ2-1 TRBV10-3 AISEDGTSGRNEQF
TRBJ1-1 TRBV7-2 ASSLGGATEAF
TRBJ2-5 TRBV20-1 SASRIGGRALRETQY
TRBJ1-4 TRBV19 ASSMGPRLANEKLF
TRBJ1-2 TRBV9 ASSVIGTNYGYT
TRBJ1-1 TRBV27 ASSLGTGMNTEAF
TRBJ2-7 TRBV30 AWSVGRVQTYEQY
TRBJ2-7 TRBV10-3 AISDGGRAYEQY
TRBJ2-5 TRBV7-6 ASSLLRDPETQY
TRBJ1-4 TRBV30 AWTQPGNEKLF
TRBJ2-5 TRBV12-3/TRBV12-4 ASSLSRQETQY
TRBJ1-2 TRBV2 ASSSPDRALIYGYT
TRBJ1-1 TRBV12-3/TRBV12-4 ASSLQGQAF
TRBJ2-2 TRBV5-1 ASSLEGANTGELF
TRBJ1-1 TRBV14 ASSPQMNTEAF
TRBJ2-7 TRBV5-4 ASSLIGAYEQY
TRBJ2-2 TRBV7-2 ASSLVGLVGTGELF
TRBJ2-3 TRBV10-3 ATWGGGISTDTQY
TRBJ2-5 TRBV29-1 SADGLADYQETQY
TRBJ1-4 TRBV12-3/TRBV12-4 ASSLRVDEKLF
TRBJ2-1 TRBV15 ATSRVGTGDHEQF
TRBJ1-2 TRBV4-2 ASSQESSGYT
TRBJ2-5 TRBV12-3/TRBV12-4 ASKTGGKETQY
TRBJ1-4 TRBV7-9 ASSFGQGNVEKLF
TRBJ2-7 TRBV10-3 AISDPPSGSHEQY
TRBJ2-1 TRBV3-1/TRBV3-2 ASSPSGRRYNEQF
TRBJ2-2 TRBV19 ASTRSGSRTGELF
TRBJ1-2 TRBV9 ASNLSGTAYGYT
TRBJ1-3 TRBV6-2/TRBV6-3 ASSYPDSPYSGNTIY
TRBJ1-1 TRBV2 ASSRETEAF